The clone carrying this T cell receptor (beta chain) was found many times. These data come from a study of read filtering for tumor transcriptome and immune sequencing. Turning to the study itself: Among patients, approximately 17 were male and more than 12 female, aged about 45 to 85 (mean around 66). IR-seq gave about 4.05 to 11 million TCR reads per sample; RNA-seq gave about 80 to 1,400.

This library used around 0.4 ug RNA and molecular barcoded adaptors spanning alpha/delta and beta/gamma chains. TCRdb processed the reads anew with MiXCR; each CDR3 protein has one entry. Of fewer than 25,000 distinct CDR3 sequences listed, 22% were seen once; the top ten hold 47%. The sequence was collected from a donor over 35 with multiple myeloma. The sequenced sample was a population of CD138-negative cells sorted from bone marrow.

Here the CDR3 reads CASSLARGALDEQFF. The CDR3 DNA reads as TGTGCCAGCAGCTTAGCTCGGGGGGCTCTCGATGAGCAGTTCTTC. The chain carries TRBV11-2 and TRBJ2-1; possible D gene TRBD2, 7 bases. This CDR3 contains 15 residues. Trimming cost V 1 base and J 8 bases, with 15 bases left between them. Germline V gene sequence: CDR1 SGHAT, CDR2 FQNNGV.